This T cell receptor beta chain was observed in a study of shared clonotypes between healthy human individuals. Around 220 ng DNA, around 30,000 T cell genomes, went into each sorted-subset replicate PCR. Libraries were prepared by immunoSEQ multiplex PCR; TCRdb keeps only in-frame clonotypes and omits some of them. Here the sample spans about 2.4 million clones, over 85% being singletons. The CDR3 runs to 16 residues. Per germline, CDR1 LNHDA and CDR2 SQIVND (reference sequence). The ends were cut back, 1 base at V and 4 bases at J, with 15 bases in the middle. Sequences were obtained from naive CD4+ T cells from PBMCs. Indicated subset: CD45RA+ positively selected. The V call is TRBV19, the J call TRBJ2-3; D remains unclear. This receptor was identified in a man aged 18 to 30 in good health. Some clones in this sample may be carry-over from other donors' samples. The CDR3 loop is CASSIVFGRKSDTQYF. The DNA for the CDR3 is TGTGCCAGTAGTATAGTGTTCGGGCGGAAATCAGATACGCAGTATTTT.